Sequencing of this T cell receptor (beta chain) was carried out in a study of blood T cell repertoires in COVID-19 (dated by TCRdb to 2020 to 2022). Regarding the research as a whole: Collaborator samples came from the United States, Italy and Spain and covered acute and convalescent phases of COVID-19. Subjects who had been exposed to COVID-19, were actively infected with it, or had recovered from it provided the deeply sampled blood TCRbeta repertoires that made up the dataset. Nearly every sample came with metadata listing a de-identified subject ID, COVID-19 status, age in years and sex. Samples came from the ongoing ImmuneRACE study (first 160 participants) plus 1,254 subjects from 6 global collaborators. A freely available public database, intended as a resource for researchers studying the immune response to SARS-CoV-2, is where the repertoires were released. Where available, HLA class I and class II types were taken from metadata supplied by the sample provider and were not determined by assay-based typing. The material from the prospective study consisted of cDNA or gDNA derived from T cells, B-cell-depleted T cells, or PBMCs.

Collaborating institutions collected whole blood in K2EDTA tubes following their own protocols. For TCRbeta analysis, collaborators shipped samples in one of three forms: frozen whole blood, isolated PBMCs, or DNA extracted from either of those sample types. Trimming removed 5 bases from V and 6 bases from J; the gene matches leave 12 bases unexplained. The CDR3 goes from the cysteine to the phenylalanine over 15 residues. The retained sequence is limited to the CDR3, 45 bases, with the frame set at the first base. As encoded in the germline V gene (reference sequence), CDR1 is MNHEY while CDR2 is SMNVEV. Points the paper makes about the study in general: The amount of clinical and demographic metadata varied by source and participant and was provided uncurated.

About this clone itself: This clone's antigen is unknown. The input lacks base qualities; no much larger clone sits a single base away.

TCRbeta CDR3 regions were amplified from genomic DNA using the immunoSEQ Assay, a bias-controlled multiplex PCR. The study's own analysis went as follows. Within the assay, amplification of reference gene primers was used to estimate how many nucleated cells each sample contained. To quantify the absolute abundance of each unique TCRbeta CDR3 rearrangement, sequence reads were collapsed and filtered. For each sample, productive Simpson clonality was calculated as the square root of Simpson's diversity index across productive rearrangements. TCRdb carries this immuneACCESS record with in-frame sequences only. Its versions omit some clonotypes, under half of them owing to an unresolved V gene in the studies checked, with the rest unexplained. D and trimming come from the DNA, and the V and J calls and clone size come from that table. The sample table records about 84,000 clones; 80% to 90% of these occur just once. Of the sample, roughly two fifths falls within the top ten clones.

The clonotype comes from a man older than 75 with active or convalescent COVID-19. The sequence is built from TRBV27 and TRBJ2-7, with TRBD2 identical over 8 junction bases. Sequencing was done on a sample of peripheral blood. The sequenced DNA is TGTGCCAGCAGTATAAGGGTCCGGGAGGGCCGCGAGCAGTACTTC. This translates into CASSIRVREGREQYF.